This entry lists 32 T cell receptor beta chains sequenced from one sample in a study of OX40 agonist ivuxolimab in advanced cancers. The table came from immunoSEQ multiplex PCR; TCRdb's copy has only in-frame clones and leaves some out. This sample has over 20,000 clones, with more than 75% found just once. The sample consisted of CD4+ or CD8+ T cells sorted from blood, taken in a trial of the OX40 agonist ivuxolimab. The receptors were gathered from an adult with an advanced solid tumor such as melanoma, head and neck, liver or kidney cancer.

The chain is built from TRBV5-4 and TRBJ2-5, with D tentatively TRBD2 (5 bases). This CDR3 is built from 13 residues. V dropped 5 bases and J dropped 5 bases, with 13 bases sitting between them. CDR1 and CDR2 (germline): SGHNT, YYREEE (reference sequence). The CDR3 DNA is TGTGCCAGCAGTTCCGTGGGCGGGGAGACCCAGTACTTC. It is translated as CASSSVGGETQYF.

Only one count was recorded for this clone. The J gene is TRBJ1-5, the V gene TRBV4-1, with TRBD1 identical over 7 bases. The CDR3 is made up of 16 amino acids. With V trimmed by 1 base and J by 2 bases, 5 bases remained unmatched. CDR1 is MGHRA and CDR2 is YSYEKL in the germline V gene. This CDR3 is CASSQVAGQGNQPQHF. As DNA, the CDR3 is TGCGCCAGCAGCCAAGTCGCTGGACAGGGCAATCAGCCCCAGCATTTT.

The rearrangement links TRBV5-1 to TRBJ2-3, with 13 nucleotides matching TRBD2. Germline V gene data show CDR1 as SGHRS and CDR2 as YFSETQ. The trim removed 1 base at V and 5 bases at J, leaving 7 bases unmatched. This CDR3 has 17 residues. CDR3 protein: CASSLILAGGPIDTQYF. The CDR3 nucleotides read TGCGCCAGCAGCTTGATACTAGCGGGGGGGCCGATAGATACGCAGTATTTT.

The CDR3 sequence: CAWSVAAGYNEQFF. The CDR3 DNA reads as TGTGCCTGGAGTGTCGCGGCAGGCTACAATGAGCAGTTCTTC. V gene TRBV30 combines with J gene TRBJ2-1; D unclear. The CDR3 is made up of 14 amino acids. Trimming pared 0 bases from V and 3 bases from J, leaving 9 bases between. Germline V lookup: CDR1 GTSNPN, CDR2 SVGIG (reference sequence).

V usage is TRBV7-2 and J usage is TRBJ1-1; no definite D call. Trimming cost V 5 bases and J 3 bases, with 13 bases left between them. This CDR3 has 14 residues. Germline V gives CDR1 SGHTA, CDR2 FQGNSA. CDR3 in DNA: TGTGCCAGCAGCCCGATTGGATCCTACACTGAAGCTTTCTTT. As protein: CASSPIGSYTEAFF. The entire variable domain, with the rest obtained from reference TRBV7-2 and TRBJ1-1, is as follows: GAGVSQSPSNKVTEKGKDVELRCDPISGHTALYWYRQSLGQGLEFLIYFQGNSAPDKSGLPSDRFSAERTGGSVSTLTIQRTQQEDSAVYLCASSPIGSYTEAFFGQGTRLTVV.

The genes are TRBV9 and TRBJ2-7; D unclear. The CDR3 runs to 15 residues. Germline V gene data show CDR1 as SGDLS and CDR2 as YYNGEE. Trimming shortened V by 1 base and J by 3 bases, and 14 bases separated the two germline ends. The CDR3 loop reads CASSVSEGFGYEQYF. The CDR3 bases are TGTGCCAGCAGCGTAAGTGAAGGATTCGGCTACGAGCAGTACTTC.

The V gene is TRBV7-6, the J gene TRBJ2-2, with unresolved D. From germline, CDR1 is SGHVS and CDR2 FNYEAQ. The CDR3 sequence is 13 residues long. The germline V and J ends were trimmed by 2 bases and 4 bases, with 5 bases remaining between them. This chain's CDR3 is CASSLRSTGELFF. The CDR3 coding sequence is TGTGCCAGCAGCTTAAGGAGCACCGGGGAGCTGTTTTTT. Together with reference TRBV7-6 and TRBJ2-2, the CDR3 gives the full variable domain: GAGVSQSPRYKVTKRGQDVALRCDPISGHVSLYWYRQALGQGPEFLTYFNYEAQQDKSGLPNDRFSAERPEGSISTLTIQRTEQRDSAMYRCASSLRSTGELFFGEGSRLTVL.

The J gene is TRBJ1-1, the V gene TRBV5-6; D unresolved. The germline V and J ends were trimmed by 0 bases and 1 base, with 16 bases remaining between them. Germline assignment: CDR1 SGHDT and CDR2 YYEEEE. There are 17 residues in the CDR3. CDR3 sequence: CASSLDFGVGANTEAFF. CDR3 coding DNA: TGTGCCAGCAGCTTGGATTTTGGGGTCGGAGCGAACACTGAAGCTTTCTTT. The full variable domain, its missing parts supplied by reference TRBV5-6 and TRBJ1-1, is DAGVTQSPTHLIKTRGQQVTLRCSPKSGHDTVSWYQQALGQGPQFIFQYYEEEERQRGNFPDRFSGHQFPNYSSELNVNALLLGDSALYLCASSLDFGVGANTEAFFGQGTRLTVV.

This rearrangement joins TRBV6-5 to TRBJ2-1; 9 bases align to TRBD2. Germline-derived CDR1 and CDR2 are MNHEY and SVGAGI. Trimming took 4 bases from V and 5 from J; bases not matched to a gene: 0. The CDR3 runs to 13 residues. DNA for the CDR3: TGTGCCAGCAGTTTAGCGGGGGACAATGAGCAGTTCTTC. The encoded protein is CASSLAGDNEQFF.

This chain uses TRBV4-1 with TRBJ1-3; the D is unclear. Germline V gives CDR1 MGHRA, CDR2 YSYEKL. This CDR3 contains 15 residues. V lost 1 base, J lost 2 bases, and 9 bases lay in between. As DNA, the CDR3 is TGCGCCAGCAGCCAAGGAGACAACCCTGGAAACACCATATATTTT. This codes for CASSQGDNPGNTIYF.

This chain connects TRBV5-4 to TRBJ1-2; D ambiguous. There are 16 residues in the CDR3. Trimming shortened V by 1 base and J by 8 bases, and 21 bases separated the two germline ends. The germline V gene has CDR1 SGHNT and CDR2 YYREEE (reference sequence). The CDR3 protein is CASSLLLDGLVKGYTF. The CDR3 nucleotides are TGTGCCAGCAGCTTGTTGCTTGACGGTCTCGTGAAAGGCTACACCTTC.

J is TRBJ1-5 and V is TRBV5-1; D remains ambiguous. The CDR3 length is 15 residues. The germline V and J ends were trimmed by 4 bases and 4 bases, with 15 bases remaining between them. CDR1 is SGHRS, CDR2 YFSETQ, per germline. In DNA, the CDR3 is TGCGCCAGCAGCGTTAGGGAAATCAGGAATCAGCCCCAGCATTTT. This translates into CASSVREIRNQPQHF.

The rearrangement links TRBV29-1 to TRBJ2-2; D may be TRBD1 (5 bases). The V end lost 3 bases, the J end lost 1 base, and 9 bases lay between the germline ends. CDR3 length equals 14 residues. The germline gives CDR1 SQVTM, CDR2 ANQGSEA. CDR3 loop: CSVDWQGNTGELFF. CDR3 nucleotide sequence: TGCAGCGTTGATTGGCAGGGGAACACCGGGGAGCTGTTTTTT.

The chain couples TRBV7-3 to TRBJ2-5; D is uncertain. The V end lost 4 bases, the J end lost 4 bases, and 10 bases lay between the germline ends. CDR1 SGHTA and CDR2 FQGTGA come from the germline V gene. This CDR3 region has 13 residues. The CDR3 here is CASSSSLGETQYF. CDR3 DNA sequence: TGTGCCAGCAGCTCCTCCCTCGGAGAGACCCAGTACTTC.

Many counts were recorded for this clone. The chain is built from TRBV27 and TRBJ2-7, with 7 bases fitting TRBD1. The ends lost 5 bases at V and 3 bases at J; junction bases unmatched: 13. Germline lookup yields CDR1 MNHEY and CDR2 SMNVEV (reference sequence). The CDR3 runs to 16 residues. CDR3 bases: TGTGCCAGCAGTCCCCACCCGACAGGGCTGAGCTACGAGCAGTACTTC. This codes for CASSPHPTGLSYEQYF.

The rearrangement links TRBV19 to TRBJ2-1; tentative D call: TRBD2 (6 bases). The CDR3 has 15 residues. The germline CDR1 and CDR2 sequences are LNHDA and SQIVND (reference sequence). Trimming pared 0 bases from V and 10 bases from J, leaving 16 bases between. CDR3 nucleotide sequence: TGTGCCAGTAGTATAGACCCCGGGGGTGGGCAGGAGCAGTTCTTC. Its translation: CASSIDPGGGQEQFF. Supplemented by reference TRBV19 and TRBJ2-1, the full variable domain reads DGGITQSPKYLFRKEGQNVTLSCEQNLNHDAMYWYRQDPGQGLRLIYYSQIVNDFQKGDIAEGYSVSREKKESFPLTVTSAQKNPTAFYLCASSIDPGGGQEQFFGPGTRLTVL.

V gene TRBV27 combines with J gene TRBJ2-7; D unclear. V was clipped by 5 bases and J by 6 bases, with 20 bases between them. The CDR3 has 15 amino acids. Looked up from germline, CDR1 is MNHEY and CDR2 is SMNVEV (reference sequence). Written as DNA, the CDR3 is TGTGCCAGCAGTCAACAATACCTTGTCCCGGGCGAGCAGTACTTC. Amino acids: CASSQQYLVPGEQYF.

The chain is built from TRBV7-9 and TRBJ2-3, with 15 bases matching TRBD2. The CDR3 contains 17 residues. V lost 7 bases and J lost 0; bases outside the gene matches: 5. The V gene's germline CDR1 is SEHNR and CDR2 FQNEAQ (reference sequence). The CDR3 bases are TGTGCCAGCACCTCCGGGACTAGCGGGGGGAGCACAGATACGCAGTATTTT. It encodes CASTSGTSGGSTDTQYF.

The CDR3 spells CASAWADYGYTF. CDR3 nucleotide sequence: TGCGCCAGCGCCTGGGCAGACTATGGCTACACCTTC. The chain carries TRBV5-1 and TRBJ1-2; D is unresolved. Germline lookup yields CDR1 SGHRS and CDR2 YFSETQ. There are 12 residues in the CDR3. V was cut by 7 bases and J by 3 bases, with 10 bases left in between.

This chain connects TRBV13 to TRBJ2-7, with D tentatively TRBD2 (6 bases). The V gene's germline CDR1 is PRHDT and CDR2 FYEKMQ (reference sequence). The CDR3 sequence is 13 residues long. The V gene lost 0 bases and the J gene lost 4 bases, with 7 bases spanning the gap. Here the CDR3 DNA reads TGTGCCAGCAGCTTAGGCGGGAGTTACGAGCAGTACTTC. It is translated as CASSLGGSYEQYF.

The sample holds one count of this clone. The chain employs TRBV11-2 and TRBJ2-7, with 9 bases identical to TRBD1. This CDR3 region has 13 residues. Germline loops: CDR1 SGHAT, CDR2 FQNNGV. V gave up 4 bases and J gave up 5 bases; unmatched junction bases: 3. CDR3 DNA: TGTGCCAGCAGCTCGGGACAGGGTGACGAGCAGTACTTC. This encodes CASSSGQGDEQYF.

The chain is built from TRBV7-2 and TRBJ2-7, with D perhaps assigned TRBD1 or TRBD2 (5 bases each). Trimming stripped 5 bases from V and 3 bases from J, with 17 bases between. The CDR3 sequence is 15 residues long. Germline CDR1 SGHTA, CDR2 FQGNSA. CDR3 DNA sequence: TGTGCCAGCAGCCCCAGTTACGGGGCGGACTACGAGCAGTACTTC. This gives the protein CASSPSYGADYEQYF.

This chain connects TRBV9 to TRBJ2-2; D is possibly TRBD1 (6 bases). With 3 bases removed from V and 2 bases from J, the gap between germline ends came to 11 bases. The length of the CDR3 is 15 residues. The germline CDR1 and CDR2 sequences are SGDLS and YYNGEE. In nucleotides, the CDR3 is TGTGCCAGCAGCGACACAGGGTTTAACACCGGGGAGCTGTTTTTT. Amino acid sequence: CASSDTGFNTGELFF.

This clone occurred once. The gene calls are TRBV9 and TRBJ2-3, with D perhaps given as TRBD1 or TRBD2 (6 bases each). This CDR3 has 15 residues. Per the germline V gene, CDR1 is SGDLS and CDR2 is YYNGEE. V was trimmed by 3 bases and J by 3 bases, leaving 14 bases between them. CDR3 in amino acids: CASSGSGQLTDTQYF. The CDR3 DNA is TGTGCCAGCAGCGGTAGCGGACAGTTGACAGATACGCAGTATTTT.

V is TRBV7-9 and J is TRBJ2-1; D tentatively fits TRBD1 or TRBD2 (5 bases each). Trimming took off 7 bases at V and 0 bases at J, with 10 bases between the two ends. Per germline, CDR1 SEHNR and CDR2 FQNEAQ (reference sequence). CDR3 length equals 14 residues. The CDR3 nucleotides are TGTGCCAGCACGTCAGGGAGCTCCTACAATGAGCAGTTCTTC. Protein product: CASTSGSSYNEQFF.

The rearrangement links TRBV10-3 to TRBJ2-6; 9 bases align to TRBD1. This CDR3 has 18 residues. Germline CDR1 and CDR2: ENHRY and SYGVKD. Trimming at V came to 6 bases and at J to 2 bases, leaving 11 bases not matched to a gene. This CDR3 is CAISRAGQGMTGANVLTF. The CDR3 DNA is TGTGCCATCAGCCGGGCGGGACAGGGAATGACTGGGGCCAACGTCCTGACTTTC.

This chain joins TRBV5-6 and TRBJ1-1; D uncertain. Per the germline V gene, CDR1 is SGHDT and CDR2 is YYEEEE. CDR3 length: 12 residues. Deletions cut 4 bases from V and 0 bases from J, with 4 bases between. As DNA, the CDR3 is TGTGCCAGCAGCCGACTGAACACTGAAGCTTTCTTT. Protein product: CASSRLNTEAFF.

V and J are TRBV19 and TRBJ1-1; D is uncertain. Germline V gives CDR1 LNHDA, CDR2 SQIVND (reference sequence). V dropped 5 bases and J dropped 1 base, with 8 bases sitting between them. CDR3 length: 13 amino acids. CDR3 in amino acids: CASSRAANTEAFF. The CDR3 DNA sequence: TGTGCCAGTAGTCGGGCAGCGAACACTGAAGCTTTCTTT.

The DNA for the CDR3 is TGTGCCAGCAGCTTAGCGGGGGGAGGGGCAGCGACCTACGAGCAGTACTTC. As protein: CASSLAGGGAATYEQYF. The rearrangement uses TRBV11-2 and TRBJ2-7, with 7 bases matching TRBD2. After removal of 1 base from V and 2 bases from J, the junction contained 11 bases not matched to a gene. The CDR3 consists of 17 residues. Germline V gene lookup returns CDR1 SGHAT and CDR2 FQNNGV.

The chain uses TRBV4-1 and TRBJ2-7; TRBD1 agrees at 11 bases. Germline-derived CDR1 and CDR2 are MGHRA and YSYEKL. The CDR3 is made up of 16 amino acids. The J segment lost 4 bases and the V segment lost 4 bases, leaving 9 bases of the junction unmatched. The CDR3 loop is CASSPTHGQGAYEQYF. In nucleotides, the CDR3 is TGCGCCAGCAGCCCAACACACGGACAGGGGGCTTACGAGCAGTACTTC.

This clone was picked up a small number of times. The chain uses TRBV5-6 and TRBJ1-1; no definite D call. The CDR3 is 13 residues long. Germline V gene sequence: CDR1 SGHDT, CDR2 YYEEEE. V lost 1 base to trimming and J lost 3 bases, with 7 bases between them. The CDR3 reads CASSLWEDTEAFF. The DNA for the CDR3 is TGTGCCAGCAGCTTGTGGGAAGACACTGAAGCTTTCTTT. Complete variable domain (other parts from reference TRBV5-6 and TRBJ1-1): DAGVTQSPTHLIKTRGQQVTLRCSPKSGHDTVSWYQQALGQGPQFIFQYYEEEERQRGNFPDRFSGHQFPNYSSELNVNALLLGDSALYLCASSLWEDTEAFFGQGTRLTVV.

V usage is TRBV6-5 and J usage is TRBJ2-7; 7 bases line up with TRBD2. Trimming removed 2 bases from V and 3 bases from J; junction bases left unmatched: 1. The CDR3 is 13 residues long. Per the germline V gene, CDR1 is MNHEY and CDR2 is SVGAGI. CDR3 in DNA: TGTGCCAGCAGTTACGGGGAGGGCTACGAGCAGTACTTC. This codes for CASSYGEGYEQYF.